Shown below are 7 T cell receptor beta chains from a single sample sequenced in a study of T-cell memory formation after mild COVID-19. Each CDR3 protein gets one entry after TCRdb re-called the 5' RACE reads with MiXCR. The sample has hundreds of thousands of distinct CDR3 sequences; approximately 24% are singletons. The sample was PBMCs or a T cell subset sorted from them (not recorded which). These receptors were taken from an adult woman who had mild COVID-19 (a few samples of this study predate the infection). Cell type and time point are not known.

The rearrangement uses TRBV19 and TRBJ1-5; TRBD1 is a possible D gene (5 bases). Germline CDR1 is LNHDA and CDR2 is SQIVND (reference sequence). The CDR3 has 16 amino acids. The V gene lost 5 bases and the J gene lost 0 bases, with 14 bases spanning the gap. As DNA, the CDR3 is TGTGCCAGTAGTCCCACGACAGTTTATAGCAATCAGCCCCAGCATTTT. This encodes CASSPTTVYSNQPQHF.

At least ten counts were recorded for this clonotype. This chain links TRBV10-3 with TRBJ1-5, with D perhaps TRBD1 (6 bases). Trimming removed 9 bases from V and 10 bases from J, with 19 bases in between. CDR1 ENHRY and CDR2 SYGVKD come from the germline V gene. CDR3 size: 13 residues. The CDR3 reads CAIGEGDPGPQHF. DNA of the CDR3: TGTGCCATTGGAGAGGGGGACCCAGGCCCCCAGCATTTT.

This chain connects TRBV20-1 to TRBJ2-7, with D maybe TRBD2 (6 bases). The V end was cut by 7 bases, the J end by 0 bases, with 19 bases between. CDR1 is DFQATT, CDR2 SNEGSKA, per germline (reference sequence). This CDR3 has 15 amino acids. The CDR3 bases are TGCAGTGTTAGCGGTGACAGAGGAAGCTCCTACGAGCAGTACTTC. Its translation: CSVSGDRGSSYEQYF.

The chain couples TRBV6-2 or TRBV6-3 to TRBJ1-4; D not certain. V was pared by 7 bases and J by 3 bases, with 6 bases between. The CDR3 is 12 amino acids. The germline V gene has CDR1 MNHEY and CDR2 SVGEGT. CDR3 protein: CASNNPNEKLFF. The CDR3 DNA reads as TGTGCCAGCAACAATCCTAATGAAAAACTGTTTTTT.

This clonotype was counted at least ten times. This sequence joins TRBV7-9 and TRBJ1-1; D is uncertain. The V end was cut by 11 bases, the J end by 5 bases, with 9 bases between. There are 10 residues in the CDR3. Germline CDR1 reads SEHNR; CDR2 reads FQNEAQ (reference sequence). CDR3: CAVTGTEAFF. The CDR3, as DNA: TGTGCCGTTACGGGAACTGAAGCTTTCTTT. Looking up the rest from reference TRBV7-9 and TRBJ1-1 gives the full variable domain: DTGVSQNPRHKITKRGQNVTFRCDPISEHNRLYWYRQTLGQGPEFLTYFQNEAQLEKSRLLSDRFSAERPKGSFSTLEIQRTEQGDSAMYLCAVTGTEAFFGQGTRLTVV.

J is TRBJ1-6 and V is TRBV2, with D maybe TRBD1 (6 bases). The germline CDR1 and CDR2 sequences are SNHLY and FYNNEI. This CDR3 is built from 13 residues. V lost 7 bases, J lost 7 bases, and 11 bases lay in between. DNA for the CDR3: TGTGCCAGCAACACAGGGAGCAATTCACCCCTCCACTTT. Protein: CASNTGSNSPLHF.

The chain couples TRBV20-1 to TRBJ1-5; D unclear. V lost 5 bases to trimming and J lost 7 bases, with 12 bases between them. The length of the CDR3 is 12 residues. Germline V gives CDR1 DFQATT, CDR2 SNEGSKA (reference sequence). The CDR3 DNA sequence: TGCAGTGCTCACCAGCGGGCCCAGCCCCAGCATTTT. This codes for CSAHQRAQPQHF.